The rows below give T cell receptor beta chains drawn from one sample of a study of technical replicates of blood from several donors. Generated by immunoSEQ multiplex PCR, the TCRdb table keeps only in-frame clones and is missing some. The table lists about 56,000 clones, over 90% of them singletons. The specimen sequenced was PBMCs. Every receptor here comes from a human donor in good health. Some clones in this sample may be carry-over from other donors' samples. The CDR3 runs from the conserved cysteine through the conserved F or W. Each record gives: J gene, D gene, CDR3 length, clone size, V gene, CDR3 DNA, CDR3 protein. A D gene is named only where the DNA matches it firmly. For some rows the clone size is stated as once, few or many, or as a class when expanded; others skip it.

j_call: TRBJ1-6; d_call: NA; cdr3_length: 15; clone_size: NA; v_call: TRBV5-5; cdr3_nt: TGTGCCAGCAGCTTGTATAATTCCTATAATTCACCCCTCCACTTT; cdr3_aa: CASSLYNSYNSPLHF
j_call: TRBJ2-5; d_call: TRBD2; cdr3_length: 16; clone_size: NA; v_call: TRBV4-2; cdr3_nt: TGTGCCAGCAGCCAAGGTCCCCTAGCGGGGATTCCGACCCAGTACTTC; cdr3_aa: CASSQGPLAGIPTQYF
j_call: TRBJ1-4; d_call: NA; cdr3_length: 14; clone_size: NA; v_call: TRBV7-2; cdr3_nt: TGTGCCAGCAGCTTACCCGGGATGTCTGAAAAACTGTTTTTT; cdr3_aa: CASSLPGMSEKLFF
j_call: TRBJ1-2; d_call: TRBD1; cdr3_length: 14; clone_size: NA; v_call: TRBV7-2; cdr3_nt: TGTGCCAGCAGCTTTGATACAGGGGCCTATGGCTACACCTTC; cdr3_aa: CASSFDTGAYGYTF
j_call: TRBJ1-1; d_call: NA; cdr3_length: 15; clone_size: NA; v_call: TRBV28; cdr3_nt: TGTGCCAGCAGCCCCTACCGAGACAGGAACACTGAAGCTTTCTTT; cdr3_aa: CASSPYRDRNTEAFF
j_call: TRBJ2-3; d_call: TRBD1; cdr3_length: 16; clone_size: NA; v_call: TRBV7-2; cdr3_nt: TGTGCCAGCAGCAGGGGATCCGGGACAGGGTCACGGACGCAGTATTTT; cdr3_aa: CASSRGSGTGSRTQYF
j_call: TRBJ2-7; d_call: TRBD1; cdr3_length: 15; clone_size: NA; v_call: TRBV6-5; cdr3_nt: TGTGCCAGCAGTTACTCGGCCAGGACAGGGGACGAGCAGTACTTC; cdr3_aa: CASSYSARTGDEQYF
j_call: TRBJ1-3; d_call: NA; cdr3_length: 13; clone_size: NA; v_call: TRBV30; cdr3_nt: TGTGCCTGGAGTAGGACATCAGGAAACACCATATATTTT; cdr3_aa: CAWSRTSGNTIYF
j_call: TRBJ2-7; d_call: TRBD2; cdr3_length: 16; clone_size: NA; v_call: TRBV14; cdr3_nt: TGTGCCAGCAGCCAAGAGGTCGGGAGGCAGACCTACGAGCAGTACTTC; cdr3_aa: CASSQEVGRQTYEQYF
j_call: TRBJ1-6; d_call: TRBD1; cdr3_length: 16; clone_size: NA; v_call: TRBV25-1; cdr3_nt: TGTGCCAGCAGGGAGACAGGGGGTACTTTTAATTCACCCCTCCACTTT; cdr3_aa: CASRETGGTFNSPLHF
j_call: TRBJ1-2; d_call: NA; cdr3_length: 15; clone_size: NA; v_call: TRBV6-6; cdr3_nt: TGTGCCAGCAGTTACACCACAGGGTTAGGCTATGGCTACACCTTC; cdr3_aa: CASSYTTGLGYGYTF
j_call: TRBJ2-7; d_call: NA; cdr3_length: 14; clone_size: NA; v_call: TRBV5-6; cdr3_nt: TGTGCCAGCAGCCTGAACGGGGGTACCTACGAGCAGTACTTC; cdr3_aa: CASSLNGGTYEQYF
j_call: TRBJ1-2; d_call: NA; cdr3_length: 14; clone_size: NA; v_call: TRBV5-1; cdr3_nt: TGCGCCAGCAGCTTTGGCGGGGCGAGCTATGGCTACACCTTC; cdr3_aa: CASSFGGASYGYTF
j_call: TRBJ2-5; d_call: TRBD1; cdr3_length: 12; clone_size: NA; v_call: TRBV30; cdr3_nt: TGTGCCAGACAGGGTAAACAAGAGACCCAGTACTTC; cdr3_aa: CARQGKQETQYF
j_call: TRBJ2-7; d_call: NA; cdr3_length: 14; clone_size: NA; v_call: TRBV4-3; cdr3_nt: TGCGCCAGCAGCCAAGATTCGGACAACTACGAGCAGTACTTC; cdr3_aa: CASSQDSDNYEQYF
j_call: TRBJ2-1; d_call: NA; cdr3_length: 13; clone_size: NA; v_call: TRBV5-1; cdr3_nt: TGCGCCAGCAGAAGAGACTCTTACAATGAGCAGTTCTTC; cdr3_aa: CASRRDSYNEQFF
j_call: TRBJ2-3; d_call: TRBD2; cdr3_length: 16; clone_size: NA; v_call: TRBV7-2; cdr3_nt: TGTGCCAGCAGCTTTCGGCGGGGGGGTCTCACAGATACGCAGTATTTT; cdr3_aa: CASSFRRGGLTDTQYF
j_call: TRBJ1-1; d_call: NA; cdr3_length: 12; clone_size: NA; v_call: TRBV29-1; cdr3_nt: TGCAGCGTTATGACAGGGAACACTGAAGCTTTCTTT; cdr3_aa: CSVMTGNTEAFF
j_call: TRBJ2-1; d_call: TRBD2; cdr3_length: 16; clone_size: NA; v_call: TRBV6-6; cdr3_nt: TGTGCCAGCAGCCGCCCGACTAGCGGGAGCCGGAATGAGCAGTTCTTC; cdr3_aa: CASSRPTSGSRNEQFF
j_call: TRBJ1-2; d_call: TRBD1; cdr3_length: 18; clone_size: NA; v_call: TRBV4-1; cdr3_nt: TGCGCCAGCAGCCAAGATGGTATGGAGGGGGCTAGGGATGATGGCTACACCTTC; cdr3_aa: CASSQDGMEGARDDGYTF
j_call: TRBJ2-5; d_call: TRBD1; cdr3_length: 17; clone_size: NA; v_call: TRBV5-1; cdr3_nt: TGCGCCAGCAGCCCGGGACAGGGGGCCGGTGGACAAGAGACCCAGTACTTC; cdr3_aa: CASSPGQGAGGQETQYF
j_call: TRBJ2-4; d_call: NA; cdr3_length: 17; clone_size: NA; v_call: TRBV6-1; cdr3_nt: TGTGCCAGCAGTGAAGAAGGGGGTCTGCTAGCCAAAAACATTCAGTACTTC; cdr3_aa: CASSEEGGLLAKNIQYF
j_call: TRBJ2-1; d_call: NA; cdr3_length: 13; clone_size: NA; v_call: TRBV4-1; cdr3_nt: TGCGCCAGCAGCCAAGCTCTGCGGAATGAGCAGTTCTTC; cdr3_aa: CASSQALRNEQFF
j_call: TRBJ2-1; d_call: TRBD2; cdr3_length: 15; clone_size: NA; v_call: TRBV6-5; cdr3_nt: TGTGCCAGCAGTGCGGGGGTAGTGGGTTACAATGAGCAGTTCTTC; cdr3_aa: CASSAGVVGYNEQFF
j_call: TRBJ2-3; d_call: TRBD2; cdr3_length: 14; clone_size: NA; v_call: TRBV4-3; cdr3_nt: TGCGCCAGCAGCCAAGTTGGACTAGCGGGGGGGCAGTATTTT; cdr3_aa: CASSQVGLAGGQYF
j_call: TRBJ2-1; d_call: TRBD1; cdr3_length: 13; clone_size: NA; v_call: TRBV5-1; cdr3_nt: TGCGCCAGCAGCTTGCCAGGGGGTAGTGAGCAGTTCTTC; cdr3_aa: CASSLPGGSEQFF
j_call: TRBJ2-3; d_call: TRBD2; cdr3_length: 16; clone_size: NA; v_call: TRBV2; cdr3_nt: TGTGCGACAGCCAGCGGGGGAGGAGGGCCAACAGATACGCAGTATTTT; cdr3_aa: CATASGGGGPTDTQYF
j_call: TRBJ1-1; d_call: NA; cdr3_length: 17; clone_size: NA; v_call: TRBV7-9; cdr3_nt: TGTGCCAGCAGCTTGCAAGGGACAACCCTGGAGGCAAGGGAAGCTTTCTTT; cdr3_aa: CASSLQGTTLEAREAFF
j_call: TRBJ2-5; d_call: NA; cdr3_length: 16; clone_size: NA; v_call: TRBV2; cdr3_nt: TGTGCCAGCATCATGGGAGGCCAAGGAGGCCAAGAGACCCAGTACTTC; cdr3_aa: CASIMGGQGGQETQYF
j_call: TRBJ2-3; d_call: TRBD2; cdr3_length: 17; clone_size: NA; v_call: TRBV5-6; cdr3_nt: TGTGCCAGCAGGAAATCGAGACTAGCGGGGGGGCCAGATACGCAGTATTTT; cdr3_aa: CASRKSRLAGGPDTQYF
j_call: TRBJ1-6; d_call: NA; cdr3_length: 15; clone_size: NA; v_call: TRBV2; cdr3_nt: TGTGCCAGCAGTGAAGTCGACGGCCCTAGTTCACCCCTCCACTTT; cdr3_aa: CASSEVDGPSSPLHF
j_call: TRBJ2-3; d_call: TRBD2; cdr3_length: 15; clone_size: NA; v_call: TRBV9; cdr3_nt: TGTGCCAGCAGCGTTAGCGGGAGTGGGACAGATACGCAGTATTTT; cdr3_aa: CASSVSGSGTDTQYF
j_call: TRBJ2-3; d_call: TRBD2; cdr3_length: 17; clone_size: NA; v_call: TRBV7-6; cdr3_nt: TGTGCCAGCAGCTTACGGGCTAGCGGGATAACCACAGATACGCAGTATTTT; cdr3_aa: CASSLRASGITTDTQYF
j_call: TRBJ1-1; d_call: NA; cdr3_length: 15; clone_size: NA; v_call: TRBV6-5; cdr3_nt: TGTGCCAGCAGTTACTCGGAGGGGACGCGCACTGAAGCTTTCTTT; cdr3_aa: CASSYSEGTRTEAFF
j_call: TRBJ2-7; d_call: NA; cdr3_length: 16; clone_size: NA; v_call: TRBV6-6; cdr3_nt: TGTGCCAGCAGTTACTCGGGCAGATCCATCTCCTACGAGCAGTACTTC; cdr3_aa: CASSYSGRSISYEQYF
j_call: TRBJ2-7; d_call: TRBD2; cdr3_length: 13; clone_size: NA; v_call: TRBV30; cdr3_nt: TGTGCCTGGAGGGTAGCGGGAGTGGAAGAGCAGTACTTC; cdr3_aa: CAWRVAGVEEQYF
j_call: TRBJ1-5; d_call: TRBD1; cdr3_length: 14; clone_size: NA; v_call: TRBV28; cdr3_nt: TGTGCCAGCAACCAAGGACAGGCTAATCAGCCCCAGCATTTT; cdr3_aa: CASNQGQANQPQHF
j_call: TRBJ2-1; d_call: NA; cdr3_length: 11; clone_size: NA; v_call: TRBV7-9; cdr3_nt: TGTGCCAGCAGCCGAGGAGATGAGCAGTTCTTC; cdr3_aa: CASSRGDEQFF
j_call: TRBJ2-7; d_call: TRBD2; cdr3_length: 13; clone_size: NA; v_call: TRBV5-1; cdr3_nt: TGCGCCAGCAGCTCTAGCGGGAGGGGTGAGCAGTACTTC; cdr3_aa: CASSSSGRGEQYF
j_call: TRBJ1-1; d_call: TRBD1; cdr3_length: 18; clone_size: NA; v_call: TRBV29-1; cdr3_nt: TGCAGCGTAGGTGGCGAACCGGGACAGGGTCTCATGAACACTGAAGCTTTCTTT; cdr3_aa: CSVGGEPGQGLMNTEAFF
j_call: TRBJ1-3; d_call: NA; cdr3_length: 12; clone_size: once; v_call: TRBV19; cdr3_nt: TGTGCCAGTAGTATTAATGGAAACACCATATATTTT; cdr3_aa: CASSINGNTIYF
j_call: TRBJ2-1; d_call: NA; cdr3_length: 13; clone_size: NA; v_call: TRBV7-2; cdr3_nt: TGTGCCAGCGGGAGAACAGGGTTTGACGAGCAGTTCTTC; cdr3_aa: CASGRTGFDEQFF
j_call: TRBJ1-1; d_call: NA; cdr3_length: 13; clone_size: NA; v_call: TRBV6-5; cdr3_nt: TGTGCCAGCAGTTACTCGACCGGGACTGAAGCTTTCTTT; cdr3_aa: CASSYSTGTEAFF
j_call: TRBJ1-2; d_call: TRBD1; cdr3_length: 14; clone_size: NA; v_call: TRBV4-2; cdr3_nt: TGTGCCAGCAGCGCGGACAGGGTCTCCTATGGCTACACCTTC; cdr3_aa: CASSADRVSYGYTF
j_call: TRBJ2-3; d_call: TRBD2; cdr3_length: 15; clone_size: NA; v_call: TRBV7-3; cdr3_nt: TGTGCCAGCAGCCCCTTAGCGGGAAGCACAGATACGCAGTATTTT; cdr3_aa: CASSPLAGSTDTQYF
j_call: TRBJ2-7; d_call: TRBD2; cdr3_length: 13; clone_size: NA; v_call: TRBV7-8; cdr3_nt: TGTGCCAGCAGCTTACGACGGGAGGTGGAGCAGTACTTC; cdr3_aa: CASSLRREVEQYF
j_call: TRBJ2-5; d_call: NA; cdr3_length: 14; clone_size: NA; v_call: TRBV10-3; cdr3_nt: TGTGCCATCAGTTCACGGACAAACCAAGAGACCCAGTACTTC; cdr3_aa: CAISSRTNQETQYF
j_call: TRBJ2-7; d_call: TRBD1; cdr3_length: 17; clone_size: NA; v_call: TRBV27; cdr3_nt: TGTGCCAGCAGTTTATCCGGGACAGCTATAGGATCCTACGAGCAGTACTTC; cdr3_aa: CASSLSGTAIGSYEQYF
j_call: TRBJ2-3; d_call: TRBD2; cdr3_length: 12; clone_size: NA; v_call: TRBV15; cdr3_nt: TGTGCCACGCGGGGGAGAACAGATACGCAGTATTTT; cdr3_aa: CATRGRTDTQYF
j_call: TRBJ1-1; d_call: TRBD1; cdr3_length: 18; clone_size: NA; v_call: TRBV27; cdr3_nt: TGTGCCAGCCGTTTGGCCACGGTAGGTACAGGGGGCAACACTGAAGCTTTCTTT; cdr3_aa: CASRLATVGTGGNTEAFF
j_call: TRBJ1-1; d_call: NA; cdr3_length: 16; clone_size: NA; v_call: TRBV6-5; cdr3_nt: TGTGCCAGCAGTTCTGCCGGTCGAGGGTTGGGTACTGAAGCTTTCTTT; cdr3_aa: CASSSAGRGLGTEAFF
j_call: TRBJ2-1; d_call: NA; cdr3_length: 15; clone_size: NA; v_call: TRBV4-3; cdr3_nt: TGCGCCAGCAGCCAACTAGCAGACTCCTACAATGAGCAGTTCTTC; cdr3_aa: CASSQLADSYNEQFF
j_call: TRBJ2-1; d_call: TRBD2; cdr3_length: 17; clone_size: NA; v_call: TRBV5-1; cdr3_nt: TGCGCCAGCAGCTTGAGGTCTAGCGGGAGTACCTACAATGAGCAGTTCTTC; cdr3_aa: CASSLRSSGSTYNEQFF
j_call: TRBJ2-7; d_call: TRBD1; cdr3_length: 14; clone_size: NA; v_call: TRBV5-4; cdr3_nt: TGTGCCAGCAGCGTGACAGGGCTCTCCTACGAGCAGTACTTC; cdr3_aa: CASSVTGLSYEQYF
j_call: TRBJ1-1; d_call: NA; cdr3_length: 15; clone_size: NA; v_call: TRBV15; cdr3_nt: TGTGCCACCAGCAGGGGTGGGAACCCCGGGGGTCCGGCTTTCTTT; cdr3_aa: CATSRGGNPGGPAFF
j_call: TRBJ2-7; d_call: TRBD2; cdr3_length: 15; clone_size: NA; v_call: TRBV7-2; cdr3_nt: TGTGCCAGCAGCTCCTCAGCGGGGAGTACCTACGAGCAGTACTTC; cdr3_aa: CASSSSAGSTYEQYF